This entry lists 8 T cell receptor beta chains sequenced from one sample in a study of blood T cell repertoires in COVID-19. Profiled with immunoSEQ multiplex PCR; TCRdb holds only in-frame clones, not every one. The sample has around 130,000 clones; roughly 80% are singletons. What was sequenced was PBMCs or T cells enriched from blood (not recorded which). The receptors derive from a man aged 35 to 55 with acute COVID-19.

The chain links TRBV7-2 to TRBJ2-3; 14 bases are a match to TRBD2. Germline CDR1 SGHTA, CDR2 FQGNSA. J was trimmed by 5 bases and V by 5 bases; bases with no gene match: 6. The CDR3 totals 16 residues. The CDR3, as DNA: TGTGCCAGCAGCGTAGGACTAGCGGGAGGACGAGATACGCAGTATTTT. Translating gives CASSVGLAGGRDTQYF.

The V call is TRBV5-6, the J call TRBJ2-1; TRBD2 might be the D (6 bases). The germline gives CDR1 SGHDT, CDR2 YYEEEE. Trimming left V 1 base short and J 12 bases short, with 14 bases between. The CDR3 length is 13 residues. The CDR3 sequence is CASSLWGGGVQFF. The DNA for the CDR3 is TGTGCCAGCAGCTTGTGGGGAGGCGGGGTGCAGTTCTTC.

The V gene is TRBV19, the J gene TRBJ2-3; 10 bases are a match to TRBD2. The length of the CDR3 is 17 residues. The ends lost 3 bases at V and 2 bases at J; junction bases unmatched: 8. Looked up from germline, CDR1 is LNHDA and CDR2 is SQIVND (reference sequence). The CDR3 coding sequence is TGTGCCAGTAGTATCCGCCCACTAGCGGGGTACACAGATACGCAGTATTTT. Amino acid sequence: CASSIRPLAGYTDTQYF.

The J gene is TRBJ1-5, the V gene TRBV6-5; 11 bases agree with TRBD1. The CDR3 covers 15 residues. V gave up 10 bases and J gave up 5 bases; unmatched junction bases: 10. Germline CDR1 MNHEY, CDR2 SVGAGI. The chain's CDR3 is CATRTEDRGHQPQHF. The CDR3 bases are TGTGCCACCCGTACGGAGGACAGGGGGCATCAGCCCCAGCATTTT.

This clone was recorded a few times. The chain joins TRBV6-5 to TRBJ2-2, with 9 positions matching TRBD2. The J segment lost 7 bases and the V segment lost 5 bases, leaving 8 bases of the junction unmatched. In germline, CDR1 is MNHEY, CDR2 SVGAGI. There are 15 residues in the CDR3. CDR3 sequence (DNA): TGTGCCAGCAGTACCCGGACTAGCGAGGTCGGGGAGCTGTTTTTT. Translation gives CASSTRTSEVGELFF.

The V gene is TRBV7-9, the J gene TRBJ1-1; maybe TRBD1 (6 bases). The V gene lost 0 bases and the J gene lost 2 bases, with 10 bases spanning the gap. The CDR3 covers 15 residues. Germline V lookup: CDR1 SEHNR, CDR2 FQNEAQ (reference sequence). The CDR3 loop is CASSLAPTGNTEAFF. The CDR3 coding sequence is TGTGCCAGCAGCTTAGCACCGACAGGCAACACTGAAGCTTTCTTT.

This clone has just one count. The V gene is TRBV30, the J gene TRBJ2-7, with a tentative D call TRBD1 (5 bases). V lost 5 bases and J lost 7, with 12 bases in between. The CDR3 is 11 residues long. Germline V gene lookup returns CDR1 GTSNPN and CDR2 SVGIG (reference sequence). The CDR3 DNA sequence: TGTGCCTGGGAACAGGTAGAGGAGCAGTACTTC. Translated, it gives CAWEQVEEQYF.

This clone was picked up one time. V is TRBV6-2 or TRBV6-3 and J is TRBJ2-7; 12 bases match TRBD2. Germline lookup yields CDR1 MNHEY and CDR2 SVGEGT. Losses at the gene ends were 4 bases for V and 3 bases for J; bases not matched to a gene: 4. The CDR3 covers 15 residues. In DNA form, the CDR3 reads TGTGCCAGCAGTTCGTGGACTAGCGGGATCTACGAGCAGTACTTC. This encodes CASSSWTSGIYEQYF.